These T cell receptor beta chains were read from a single sample in a study of shared clonotypes between healthy human individuals. Data came from immunoSEQ multiplex PCR; TCRdb stores just in-frame clones and leaves some out. The table records roughly 2,000,000 clones, 85% to 95% of them present only once. Sequencing was carried out using naive CD8+ T cells sorted from blood. The receptors here all came from a man aged 18 to 29 in good health. CDR3s include the opening cysteine and the closing phenylalanine or tryptophan. D genes are given only for firm matches. Only part of the rows carry a size: once, few, many, or a class if the clone is expanded.

TGCGCCAGCAGCCAAGTATGGGGGGACTCCTCCTACGAGCAGTACTTC | CASSQVWGDSSYEQYF | NA | TRBJ2-7 | TRBV4-3 | NA
TGCGCCAGCAGCCACTCCCCGACAGGGGCGGCCTACGAGCAGTACTTC | CASSHSPTGAAYEQYF | NA | TRBJ2-7 | TRBV4-1 | TRBD1
TGTGCCAGCAGTGAAGGGGGCGAGGATAGCTACACCTTC | CASSEGGEDSYTF | NA | TRBJ1-2 | TRBV2 | NA
TGTGCCAGCAGTATCCAGGGGACAGCAAATGAGCAGTACTTC | CASSIQGTANEQYF | NA | TRBJ2-7 | TRBV27 | TRBD1
TGTGCCAGCAGCAGCGGGACGGCTAACACTGAAGCTTTCTTT | CASSSGTANTEAFF | NA | TRBJ1-1 | TRBV6-4 | NA
TGTGCCAGCAGTCCCGCCGGGGGGCGAGAGACCCAGTACTTC | CASSPAGGRETQYF | NA | TRBJ2-5 | TRBV27 | NA
TGTGCCAGCAGCCAAGACCCGGGAACGAACACCGGGGAGCTGTTTTTT | CASSQDPGTNTGELFF | NA | TRBJ2-2 | TRBV14 | NA
TGTGCCAGCAGCGTAGAAAGTTGGCGGGGGGGCTCGGATGAGCAGTTCTTC | CASSVESWRGGSDEQFF | NA | TRBJ2-1 | TRBV9 | TRBD2
TGCGCCAGCAGCGAATGGGCTGGCACTGAAGCTTTCTTT | CASSEWAGTEAFF | few | TRBJ1-1 | TRBV4-1 | NA
TGTGCCAGCAGCTTAGGAGGGGGGTCTGGGGCCAACGTCCTGACTTTC | CASSLGGGSGANVLTF | once | TRBJ2-6 | TRBV11-2 | NA
TGTGCCAGCAGCTTAACCCGAGGCTACGAGCAGTACTTC | CASSLTRGYEQYF | once | TRBJ2-7 | TRBV11-3 | NA
TGTGCCAGCAGCTCCGGTAGGGGGCCCACCGGGGAGCTGTTTTTT | CASSSGRGPTGELFF | NA | TRBJ2-2 | TRBV7-6 | TRBD1
TGTGCCAGCAGTTTACCAGGGATGGGACTGGATACAGATACGCAGTATTTT | CASSLPGMGLDTDTQYF | NA | TRBJ2-3 | TRBV28 | NA
TGTGCCAGCAGCCCGCCTAGCGGGCCCACAGATACGCAGTATTTT | CASSPPSGPTDTQYF | NA | TRBJ2-3 | TRBV28 | TRBD2
TGTGCCAGCAGTTTCCTAGCGGGAGGGCCTATAAATGAGCAGTTCTTC | CASSFLAGGPINEQFF | NA | TRBJ2-1 | TRBV27 | TRBD2
TGTGCCAGCAGCTTATTTACGGGGACCGCCTACGAGCAGTACTTC | CASSLFTGTAYEQYF | NA | TRBJ2-7 | TRBV7-9 | NA
TGTGCCAGCAGCGTAGGGGTAGGGGACAGATACAATGAGCAGTTCTTC | CASSVGVGDRYNEQFF | NA | TRBJ2-1 | TRBV9 | TRBD1